A selection of T cell receptor beta chains follows, all from one sample in a study of regulatory T cells in long-lasting Graves disease. TCRdb re-called the multiplex PCR reads through MiXCR, storing one row per CDR3 protein. The sample has about 620,000 distinct CDR3 sequences; around 15% are singletons. The data were also submitted as part of a second study, on T cells in Graves' hyperthyroidism and ophthalmopathy.

The starting material was peripheral blood mononuclear cells (PBMCs), obtained at new diagnosis, from a patient treated with antithyroid drugs. The source of these receptors is a woman aged 30 to 39 with Graves disease. Both conserved end residues are part of each CDR3. D genes are given only for firm matches. Where a row states a size, it is once, few, many or the class of an expanded clone; other rows omit it.

len	v_gene	j_gene	abundance	d_gene	CDR3aa	CDR3nt
13	TRBV28	TRBJ2-1	many	NA	CASLFGQGDEQFF	TGTGCCAGCCTCTTCGGGCAGGGCGATGAGCAGTTCTTC
16	TRBV7-3	TRBJ1-1	many	NA	CASSQSTGTANTEAFF	TGTGCCAGCAGCCAGTCCACCGGGACCGCGAACACTGAAGCTTTCTTT
14	TRBV29-1	TRBJ2-1	NA	TRBD2	CSVKGLAGIGEQFF	TGCAGCGTCAAGGGACTAGCGGGAATAGGTGAGCAGTTCTTC
13	TRBV2	TRBJ1-1	NA	NA	CASSAGVAAEAFF	TGTGCCAGCAGCGCAGGGGTCGCCGCTGAAGCTTTCTTT
15	TRBV11-2	TRBJ1-3	many	NA	CASSIGASSGNTIYF	TGTGCCAGCAGTATTGGGGCCAGCTCTGGAAACACCATATATTTT
15	TRBV5-1	TRBJ2-3	few	TRBD1	CASSLDGRGSDTQYF	TGCGCCAGCAGCTTGGACGGCAGGGGGTCAGATACGCAGTATTTT
14	TRBV12-5	TRBJ2-5	NA	TRBD1	CASGSGGQGETQYF	TGTGCTAGTGGCTCAGGGGGACAGGGTGAGACCCAGTACTTC
16	TRBV6-5	TRBJ2-7	NA	TRBD2	CASSYSILAESYEQYF	TGTGCCAGCAGTTACTCGATACTAGCGGAATCCTACGAGCAGTACTTC
13	TRBV10-3	TRBJ2-5	many	NA	CAISPQGWETQYF	TGTGCCATCAGTCCACAGGGTTGGGAGACCCAGTACTTC
13	TRBV27	TRBJ2-5	many	NA	CASRDLTQETQYF	TGTGCCAGCAGGGACTTAACCCAAGAGACCCAGTACTTC
16	TRBV19	TRBJ1-1	many	NA	CASIGAGGAWGTEAFF	TGTGCCAGTATAGGGGCCGGGGGGGCCTGGGGCACTGAAGCTTTCTTT
16	TRBV6-1	TRBJ2-5	once	TRBD2	CASSRTSGPGQETQYF	TGTGCCAGCAGCCGAACTAGCGGACCCGGCCAAGAGACCCAGTACTTC
18	TRBV14	TRBJ1-1	few	NA	CASSRQYVTGKRQTEAFF	TGTGCCAGCAGTCGACAATATGTAACAGGGAAGCGACAGACTGAAGCTTTCTTT
16	TRBV11-2	TRBJ2-1	NA	TRBD2	CASSWGASGMSSEQFF	TGTGCCAGCAGCTGGGGGGCTAGCGGGATGTCCAGTGAGCAGTTCTTC
16	TRBV6-1	TRBJ2-7	NA	TRBD1	CASSDPAGGERYEQYF	TGTGCCAGCAGTGATCCCGCAGGGGGTGAGCGCTACGAGCAGTACTTC
17	TRBV19	TRBJ2-6	NA	NA	CASSKGEVGSGANVLTF	TGTGCCAGTAGTAAGGGAGAGGTAGGCTCTGGGGCCAACGTCCTGACTTTC
16	TRBV9	TRBJ2-3	few	TRBD1	CASSVEGGQPSDTQYF	TGTGCCAGCAGCGTAGAAGGGGGCCAACCCTCAGATACGCAGTATTTT
14	TRBV20-1	TRBJ1-5	NA	NA	CSARDPYSNQPQHF	TGCAGTGCTAGAGATCCGTATAGCAATCAGCCCCAGCATTTT
18	TRBV7-6	TRBJ2-6	NA	TRBD1	CASSIRGQGATGANVLTF	TGTGCCAGCAGCATTAGGGGACAGGGGGCTACTGGGGCCAACGTCCTGACTTTC
16	TRBV25-1	TRBJ2-1	few	NA	CASIGFRVLVGDEQFF	TGTGCCAGCATAGGTTTTCGAGTCTTGGTGGGGGATGAGCAGTTCTTC
14	TRBV20-1	TRBJ1-1	many	TRBD1	CSARQGWENTEAFF	TGCAGTGCTCGACAGGGGTGGGAAAACACTGAAGCTTTCTTT
15	TRBV15	TRBJ2-6	NA	NA	CATSRQGTGANVLTF	TGTGCCACCAGCAGACAGGGGACTGGGGCCAACGTCCTGACTTTC
14	TRBV4-1	TRBJ2-1	few	TRBD2	CASSFAPREGEQFF	TGCGCCAGCAGCTTCGCCCCCCGGGAGGGCGAGCAGTTCTTC
14	TRBV29-1	TRBJ2-3	NA	TRBD2	CSPSEGLAGDTQYF	TGCAGCCCAAGTGAAGGACTAGCGGGAGATACGCAGTATTTT
17	TRBV24-1	TRBJ1-5	many	NA	CATSDSGGVYSNQPQHF	TGTGCCACCAGTGATTCAGGAGGGGTCTATAGCAATCAGCCCCAGCATTTT
18	TRBV7-9	TRBJ1-1	many	NA	CASSLLRRKAGGNTEAFF	TGTGCCAGCAGCTTATTAAGAAGGAAGGCAGGAGGCAACACTGAAGCTTTCTTT
12	TRBV3-1	TRBJ2-5	NA	NA	CASSFQTNPQYF	TGTGCCAGCAGCTTCCAGACAAATCCCCAGTACTTC
13	TRBV5-1	TRBJ1-2	NA	TRBD1	CASIPDRDYGYTF	TGCGCCAGCATCCCAGACAGGGACTATGGCTACACCTTC
14	TRBV4-1	TRBJ2-1	NA	TRBD2	CASSQVTSGNEQFF	TGCGCCAGCAGCCAAGTTACTAGCGGCAATGAGCAGTTCTTC
13	TRBV30	TRBJ1-2	many	NA	CAWSPRVWDGYTF	TGTGCCTGGAGTCCAAGGGTATGGGATGGCTACACCTTC
14	TRBV12-3/TRBV12-4	TRBJ1-1	many	NA	CASTLGGGNTEAFF	TGTGCCAGCACCTTAGGGGGTGGCAACACTGAAGCTTTCTTT
12	TRBV20-1	TRBJ2-3	many	NA	CSARALADTQYF	TGCAGTGCTAGAGCACTAGCAGATACGCAGTATTTT